Listed below are T cell receptor beta chains from one sample, sequenced in a study of HIV-infected patients and healthy controls. TCRdb re-analysed the 5' RACE reads in MiXCR, keeping a single row per CDR3 protein. The data contain about 64,000 distinct CDR3 sequences, about 19% of them seen just once; the ten biggest clones take up 1.1% to 1.5%. What was sequenced was CD4+ T cells from blood. These receptors were obtained from a human donor in good health. Each CDR3 is given with its conserved first and last residue. The D gene is left open where the match is weak. A row's size may be missing; if present it is once, few, many or a size class.

size: many
D: -
V: TRBV7-9
J: TRBJ1-1
length: 15
CDR3: CASSPRSRPNTEAFF
DNA: TGTGCCAGCAGCCCAAGGTCACGGCCGAACACTGAAGCTTTCTTT

size: -
D: -
V: TRBV7-2
J: TRBJ2-7
length: 12
CDR3: CASSPSAREQYF
DNA: TGTGCCAGCAGCCCTTCGGCAAGGGAGCAGTACTTC

size: many
D: -
V: TRBV20-1
J: TRBJ2-1
length: 15
CDR3: CSAREPIGSYNEQFF
DNA: TGCAGTGCTAGAGAACCGATCGGCTCCTACAATGAGCAGTTCTTC

size: -
D: -
V: TRBV30
J: TRBJ1-2
length: 14
CDR3: CAWSVETESYGYTF
DNA: TGTGCCTGGAGTGTAGAGACAGAAAGCTATGGCTACACCTTC

size: -
D: -
V: TRBV19
J: TRBJ1-1
length: 12
CDR3: CASSMSTVEAFF
DNA: TGTGCCAGTAGTATGTCGACAGTTGAAGCTTTCTTT

size: many
D: TRBD2
V: TRBV7-8
J: TRBJ2-7
length: 15
CDR3: CASSLGPSAGYEQYF
DNA: TGTGCCAGCAGCTTAGGACCTTCAGCGGGGTACGAGCAGTACTTC

size: -
D: -
V: TRBV24-1
J: TRBJ2-7
length: 15
CDR3: CATSDSGRDTYEQYF
DNA: TGTGCCACCAGTGATTCCGGACGGGACACCTACGAGCAGTACTTC

size: few
D: -
V: TRBV6-1
J: TRBJ1-1
length: 14
CDR3: CASSPTRDNTEAFF
DNA: TGTGCCAGCAGTCCGACACGGGACAACACTGAAGCTTTCTTT

size: many
D: -
V: TRBV6-5
J: TRBJ2-2
length: 12
CDR3: CASRLGTGELFF
DNA: TGTGCCAGCAGACTAGGAACCGGGGAGCTGTTTTTT

size: few
D: TRBD1
V: TRBV5-6
J: TRBJ1-1
length: 13
CDR3: CASSLGTGTEAFF
DNA: TGTGCCAGCAGCCTGGGCACCGGGACAGAGGCTTTCTTT

size: few
D: TRBD1
V: TRBV10-2
J: TRBJ1-2
length: 16
CDR3: CASSESRAGGKNGYTF
DNA: TGCGCCAGCAGTGAGTCGAGGGCAGGGGGCAAAAATGGCTACACCTTC

size: few
D: -
V: TRBV3-1
J: TRBJ1-1
length: 16
CDR3: CASSQEGWGQSTEAFF
DNA: TGTGCCAGCAGCCAAGAAGGTTGGGGTCAAAGCACTGAAGCTTTCTTT

size: -
D: TRBD2
V: TRBV5-4
J: TRBJ2-7
length: 15
CDR3: CASSVGLAGGYEQYF
DNA: TGTGCCAGCAGCGTAGGACTAGCGGGAGGGTACGAGCAGTACTTC

size: many
D: -
V: TRBV6-2/TRBV6-3
J: TRBJ1-1
length: 12
CDR3: CASHRMNTEAFF
DNA: TGTGCCAGCCACCGGATGAACACTGAAGCTTTCTTT

size: -
D: TRBD1
V: TRBV6-2/TRBV6-3
J: TRBJ1-2
length: 16
CDR3: CASSTTGTGEVYGYTF
DNA: TGTGCCAGCAGTACGACCGGGACAGGGGAAGTCTATGGCTACACCTTC

size: few
D: -
V: TRBV7-9
J: TRBJ2-5
length: 15
CDR3: CASSSQGGELETQYF
DNA: TGTGCCAGCAGCTCTCAAGGCGGGGAATTAGAGACCCAGTACTTC

size: many
D: -
V: TRBV30
J: TRBJ2-7
length: 12
CDR3: CAWMRDGYEQYF
DNA: TGTGCCTGGATGAGGGACGGATACGAGCAGTACTTC

size: few
D: -
V: TRBV6-2/TRBV6-3
J: TRBJ2-1
length: 13
CDR3: CASSGANYNEQFF
DNA: TGTGCCAGCAGTGGGGCGAACTACAATGAGCAGTTCTTC

size: many
D: -
V: TRBV10-3
J: TRBJ2-2
length: 14
CDR3: CAISGTSFGGELFF
DNA: TGTGCCATCAGTGGGACTTCCTTTGGCGGGGAGCTGTTTTTT

size: -
D: -
V: TRBV5-6
J: TRBJ1-2
length: 14
CDR3: CASSLDWGNYGYTF
DNA: TGTGCCAGCAGCTTGGATTGGGGTAACTATGGCTACACCTTC

size: -
D: -
V: TRBV27
J: TRBJ1-2
length: 13
CDR3: CASSWGSNYGYTF
DNA: TGTGCCAGCAGTTGGGGCAGTAACTATGGCTACACCTTC

size: many
D: -
V: TRBV6-5
J: TRBJ1-2
length: 13
CDR3: CASSKGQYYGYTF
DNA: TGTGCCAGCAGTAAAGGACAGTACTATGGCTACACCTTC

size: -
D: TRBD2
V: TRBV20-1
J: TRBJ2-3
length: 16
CDR3: CSAPGRGSGGTDTQYF
DNA: TGCAGTGCCCCCGGGCGCGGTAGCGGGGGCACAGATACGCAGTATTTT

size: few
D: -
V: TRBV7-2
J: TRBJ2-7
length: 13
CDR3: CASSFNSLFEQYF
DNA: TGTGCCAGCAGCTTCAATTCCCTATTCGAGCAGTACTTC

size: -
D: TRBD2
V: TRBV5-4
J: TRBJ2-7
length: 14
CDR3: CASSFVGGAYEQYF
DNA: TGTGCCAGCAGCTTTGTGGGAGGGGCCTACGAGCAGTACTTC

size: many
D: -
V: TRBV27
J: TRBJ1-1
length: 12
CDR3: CASSLSAQVIFF
DNA: TGTGCCAGCAGTTTATCGGCCCAGGTGATCTTCTTT

size: -
D: TRBD2
V: TRBV24-1
J: TRBJ2-1
length: 16
CDR3: CATSDLGLADYNEQFF
DNA: TGTGCCACCAGTGATTTAGGACTAGCGGACTACAATGAGCAGTTCTTC

size: many
D: TRBD1
V: TRBV10-3
J: TRBJ1-2
length: 12
CDR3: CAISDRGYGYTF
DNA: TGTGCCATCAGTGACAGGGGGTATGGCTACACCTTC

size: few
D: TRBD2
V: TRBV7-9
J: TRBJ2-1
length: 15
CDR3: CASSLMRTSANEQFF
DNA: TGTGCCAGCAGCTTAATGCGGACTAGCGCAAATGAGCAGTTCTTC

size: many
D: -
V: TRBV7-2
J: TRBJ1-2
length: 12
CDR3: CASSFSTYGYTF
DNA: TGTGCCAGCAGCTTTTCCACCTATGGCTACACCTTC

size: -
D: TRBD2
V: TRBV24-1
J: TRBJ2-3
length: 16
CDR3: CATSEPRTSGTDTQYF
DNA: TGTGCCACCAGTGAACCCCGGACTAGCGGCACAGATACGCAGTATTTT

size: -
D: TRBD2
V: TRBV18
J: TRBJ2-3
length: 21
CDR3: CASSRGLAGPRPLSSTDTQYF
DNA: TGTGCCAGCTCACGGGGACTAGCGGGACCCCGTCCGCTATCTAGCACAGATACGCAGTATTTT

size: many
D: TRBD1
V: TRBV11-2
J: TRBJ1-5
length: 14
CDR3: CASSLTQGDQPQHF
DNA: TGTGCCAGCAGCTTAACGCAGGGGGATCAGCCCCAGCATTTT

size: -
D: -
V: TRBV6-5
J: TRBJ2-5
length: 13
CDR3: CASSLPGQETQYF
DNA: TGTGCCAGCAGCCTCCCTGGGCAAGAGACCCAGTACTTC

size: -
D: -
V: TRBV12-3/TRBV12-4
J: TRBJ1-3
length: 15
CDR3: CASSPLGASGNTIYF
DNA: TGTGCCAGCAGTCCGCTCGGGGCGTCTGGAAACACCATATATTTT

size: few
D: -
V: TRBV11-2
J: TRBJ1-1
length: 13
CDR3: CASSLDLVTEAFF
DNA: TGTGCCAGCAGCTTAGATTTAGTAACTGAAGCTTTCTTT

size: once
D: -
V: TRBV7-8
J: TRBJ2-7
length: 17
CDR3: CASSLRYRQVLTYEQYF
DNA: TGTGCCAGCAGCTTACGATACAGACAGGTTTTAACCTACGAGCAGTACTTC

size: -
D: -
V: TRBV12-3/TRBV12-4
J: TRBJ1-5
length: 15
CDR3: CASSFGDTSNQPQHF
DNA: TGTGCCAGCAGTTTTGGTGACACGAGCAATCAGCCCCAGCATTTT

size: many
D: TRBD1
V: TRBV24-1
J: TRBJ1-1
length: 14
CDR3: CATGGRGANTEAFF
DNA: TGTGCCACCGGGGGCAGGGGGGCGAACACTGAAGCTTTCTTT

size: few
D: -
V: TRBV3-1
J: TRBJ1-1
length: 14
CDR3: CASSQPQRDTEAFF
DNA: TGTGCCAGCAGCCAACCTCAAAGGGACACTGAAGCTTTCTTT

size: few
D: TRBD1
V: TRBV6-1
J: TRBJ1-1
length: 13
CDR3: CASSGQGSFSAFF
DNA: TGTGCCAGCAGCGGACAGGGTAGTTTTTCAGCTTTCTTT

size: -
D: TRBD2
V: TRBV7-6
J: TRBJ2-2
length: 18
CDR3: CASSLELTGLAGVGELFF
DNA: TGTGCCAGCAGCTTAGAATTGACGGGACTAGCGGGAGTCGGGGAGCTGTTTTTT

size: few
D: TRBD2
V: TRBV5-4
J: TRBJ2-3
length: 17
CDR3: CASSPDSGGARADMQYF
DNA: TGTGCCAGCAGTCCCGATAGCGGGGGGGCCAGGGCAGATATGCAGTATTTT

size: few
D: -
V: TRBV4-1
J: TRBJ1-6
length: 18
CDR3: CASSQVFPRQKSNSPLHF
DNA: TGCGCCAGCAGCCAAGTTTTCCCTAGACAGAAAAGTAATTCACCCCTCCACTTT

size: -
D: -
V: TRBV6-4
J: TRBJ2-3
length: 15
CDR3: CASSAEGVRSDTQYF
DNA: TGTGCCAGCAGTGCAGAGGGAGTCAGATCAGATACGCAGTATTTT

size: few
D: -
V: TRBV29-1
J: TRBJ1-1
length: 13
CDR3: CSASQGGGTEAFF
DNA: TGCAGCGCATCACAGGGTGGGGGCACTGAAGCTTTCTTT

size: -
D: -
V: TRBV7-9
J: TRBJ2-2
length: 15
CDR3: CASSLSQAYTGELFF
DNA: TGTGCCAGCAGCTTGAGCCAGGCCTACACCGGGGAGCTGTTTTTT

size: -
D: -
V: TRBV12-3/TRBV12-4
J: TRBJ1-3
length: 16
CDR3: CASSLAQGAKGNTIYF
DNA: TGTGCCAGCAGTTTAGCACAGGGCGCTAAGGGAAACACCATATATTTT

size: few
D: TRBD1
V: TRBV4-1
J: TRBJ1-1
length: 15
CDR3: CASSRQGGGGTEAFF
DNA: TGCGCCAGCAGCCGACAGGGGGGAGGCGGCACTGAAGCTTTCTTT